This entry is about one TCR beta chain. Based on its abundance in the sample, this clone is medium-sized (0.01 to 0.1%). What this receptor recognizes is not known. No much larger clonotype is one base removed from it; base qualities were not supplied. At diagnosis, peripheral blood, uninvolved tumor-adjacent lung and tumor were collected and were preserved as a mix of fresh-frozen and FFPE material. This record belongs to a study of T cells in localized non-small cell lung cancer (dated by TCRdb to about 2020). About the investigation overall: The study examined T cell repertoires in approximately 240 patients with early-stage NSCLC and compared tumors with uninvolved tumor-adjacent lungs. A mean age of about 66 years was recorded for the NSCLC patients, of whom 129 were male and 85 to 110 were female. The cohort consisted of approximately 220 treatment-naive NSCLC patients whose localized lung tumors had been resected. What the work shows at the level of the full study, not this receptor alone: Because multi-region tumor sequencing was not performed, intratumor heterogeneity could not be ruled out. The highest T cell clonality was observed in uninvolved tumor-adjacent lung, where clonality exceeded that of tumor, suggesting that antigenic responses were more focused in uninvolved tumor-adjacent lung. Of the top 100 tumor clones, a median of approximately 60 were detected in paired uninvolved adjacent lung; under 35 were also among that lung's top 100. Because the study design was exploratory, TCR variables were selected using unadjusted p-values without false-discovery rate correction. Higher blood T cell density associated with longer overall survival, while higher adjacent-lung clonality associated with shorter survival.

TCR beta CDR3 regions were sequenced from DNA using the immunoSEQ Assay. Per the source publication's procedure: T cell density was computed as TCR beta template counts normalized to usable DNA estimated by amplifying housekeeping genes. The preseqR package was used to estimate richness by extrapolating to 400,000 templates for PBMC samples and to 120,000 templates for tissue samples. Clonality was taken to be one minus Pielou's evenness. Tissue-enriched TCRs were identified through differential abundance testing performed on productive amino-acid clonotypes, with a minimum total count of 5 and an alpha of 0.1. The Jaccard Index and the Morisita Overlap Index were used to measure repertoire overlap between compartments. GLIPH grouped TCR beta CDR3s together with public tetramer-defined viral CDR3s, and a viral motif had to include at least three viral sequences and show V-gene enrichment. This is the immuneACCESS table as TCRdb keeps it, with only in-frame sequences that have V and J called. A part of the clones is gone; compared with another copy, unresolved V genes explain less than half, and the rest is unexplained. The DNA was the basis for D and trimming; V, J and clone size are from that table. Within this sample are about 3,000 clones, with about 20% of them counted one time only. In total, the top ten clones hold 20% of the sample.

The TCR originated in a man aged 40-75 years with stage I squamous cell lung carcinoma. Specimen: lung tumor tissue, collected before any cancer treatment.

The CDR3 amino acid sequence is: CASAGENSPLHF. At the DNA level, the sequence is TGTGCCTCCGCGGGGGAGAATTCACCCCTCCACTTT. The rearrangement joined TRBV6-8 to TRBJ1-6; TRBD1 is perhaps the D gene, given 5 matching bases. The germline V gene specifies MNHGY as CDR1 and SAAAGT as CDR2. The V end loses 11 bases and the J end loses 7 bases, and a stretch of 12 bases separates them. The CDR3 runs 12 amino acids, cysteine and phenylalanine included. Solely the CDR3 DNA is kept, with 36 bases framed from the first base.